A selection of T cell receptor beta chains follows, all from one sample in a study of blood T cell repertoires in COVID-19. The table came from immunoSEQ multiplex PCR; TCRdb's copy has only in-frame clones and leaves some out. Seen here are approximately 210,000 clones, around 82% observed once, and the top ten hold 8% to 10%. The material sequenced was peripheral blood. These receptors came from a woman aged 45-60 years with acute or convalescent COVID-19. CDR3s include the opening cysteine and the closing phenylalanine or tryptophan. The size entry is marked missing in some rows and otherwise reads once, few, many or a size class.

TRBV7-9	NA	CASPQEGGSSSTDTQYF
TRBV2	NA	CAGSMGTGGTEAFF
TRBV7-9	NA	CASSLPGGAGEKLFF
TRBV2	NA	CASSGGPQPKTQYF
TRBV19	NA	CASSPLAGIYEQYF
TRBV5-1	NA	CASSLSPQGMEGYTF
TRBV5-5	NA	CASSLRDSDGYTF
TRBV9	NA	CASSQGRAGTDTQYF
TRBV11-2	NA	CASSLQGLAGVRTGELFF
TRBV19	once	CASSFTGELFF
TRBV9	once	CASSVNTGGRDTQYF
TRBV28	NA	CASRGTGINTIYF
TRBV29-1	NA	CSVPKLTGTKTEAFF
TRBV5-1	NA	CASSLVGTGGSNYGYTF
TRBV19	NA	CASRWTALGETQYF
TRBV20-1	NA	CSASSFGGISNQPQHF
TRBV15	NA	CATSRGTSGSKETQYF
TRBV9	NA	CASSRRLAVDTQYF
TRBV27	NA	CASSSRGPGLAGVGETQYF
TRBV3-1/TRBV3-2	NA	CASSQGLAGGGYEQYF
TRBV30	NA	CAWSYRGLVYGYTF
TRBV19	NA	CASTSRAGNTIYF
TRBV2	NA	CASSSQGTNEKLFF
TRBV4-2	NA	CASSQVGQSNEQFF
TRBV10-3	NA	CAINQAGTSGINEQFF
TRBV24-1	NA	CATSLTSGSTDTQYF
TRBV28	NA	CASSLPDRNSNQPQHF
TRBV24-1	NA	CATSDNPTSGTDTQYF
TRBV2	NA	CASRRSSGAYNEQFF
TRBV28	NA	CASSTATGYGYTF
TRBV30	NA	CAWTRADTQYF
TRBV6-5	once	CASSRGRGGNTEAFF
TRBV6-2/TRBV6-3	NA	CASSPRTGILSGANVLTF
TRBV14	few	CASSLTNPTHYGYTF
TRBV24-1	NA	CATSDSAGNLGETQYF
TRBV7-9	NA	CASSFKNTEAFF
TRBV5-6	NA	CASSLGTGGWSNQPQHF
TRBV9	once	CASSAGETQYF
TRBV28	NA	CASSPGLAGVDEQFF
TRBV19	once	CASSMGGDNEQFF
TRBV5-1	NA	CASSQTGTGGTGTGELFF
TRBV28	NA	CASSVDLAGNTIYF
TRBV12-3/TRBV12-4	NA	CASTGVERQTQYF
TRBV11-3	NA	CASSLGPEGYEQYF
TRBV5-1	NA	CASSFTGGGELFF
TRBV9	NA	CASSGSGTSGRSAYNEQFF
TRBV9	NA	CASSAASGENTGELFF
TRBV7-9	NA	CASSGQGGGTDTQYF
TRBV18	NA	CASSPPGTAPFYEQYF
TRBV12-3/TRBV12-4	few	CATKAGGWGAAFF
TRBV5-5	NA	CASSLSTGALHEQYF
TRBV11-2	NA	CASSFRRQGPLYEQYF
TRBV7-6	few	CASSYSGPTGELFF
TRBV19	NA	CASRDGGTAVSSGNTIYF
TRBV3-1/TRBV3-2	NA	CASRMRYF
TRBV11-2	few	CASSSDYYEQYF